The rows below give T cell receptor beta chains drawn from one sample of a study of long-term antiretroviral therapy in people with HIV. Libraries were prepared by immunoSEQ multiplex PCR; TCRdb keeps only in-frame clonotypes and omits some of them. The sample includes about 20,000 clones, 80% to 90% of them seen just once. Material: unsorted PBMCs, obtained 1.8 years before starting antiretroviral therapy. Source of these receptors: a woman in her thirties with HIV. CDR3s include the opening cysteine and the closing phenylalanine or tryptophan. Each record gives: CDR3 length, D gene, J gene, clone size, V gene, CDR3 DNA, CDR3 protein. A D gene is named only where the DNA matches it firmly. Clone size, where shown, is once, few, many, or a class for clones that have expanded.

13,-,TRBJ2-5,-,TRBV5-6,TGTGCCAGCAGCTTGCAGGGGTTGAAGACCCAGTACTTC,CASSLQGLKTQYF
16,TRBD2,TRBJ2-3,-,TRBV5-4,TGTGCCAGCAGCTTGGTAGTAGCGGGGGACACAGATACGCAGTATTTT,CASSLVVAGDTDTQYF
14,TRBD1,TRBJ1-2,-,TRBV6-5,TGTGCCAGCAGTCAACCAGGGGGGGTGGTTGGCTACACCTTC,CASSQPGGVVGYTF
12,TRBD1,TRBJ1-4,medium-sized,TRBV27,TGTGCCAGCAGTTCTAGCACAGGGGTATTGTTTTTT,CASSSSTGVLFF
15,-,TRBJ2-5,-,TRBV7-6,TGTGCCAGCAGCTCCCCAGGAGGTGCCCAAGAGACCCAGTACTTC,CASSSPGGAQETQYF
14,TRBD2,TRBJ2-5,-,TRBV6-6,TGTGCCAGCAGTTACGGGGGGGTAGGAGAGACCCAGTACTTC,CASSYGGVGETQYF
18,TRBD1,TRBJ1-1,-,TRBV9,TGTGCCAGCAGCGACCGGGGGACAGGTTTCGGGCTTGGTCTAGTAGCTTTCTTT,CASSDRGTGFGLGLVAFF
16,-,TRBJ2-3,-,TRBV19,TGTGCCAGTAGTACGTCCTACAGCACCCCCGCGGATACGCAGTATTTT,CASSTSYSTPADTQYF
13,-,TRBJ1-3,-,TRBV2,TGTGCCAGCAGACGGGACGCTGGAAACACCATATATTTT,CASRRDAGNTIYF
15,-,TRBJ2-7,-,TRBV5-6,TGTGCCAGCAGCACCGAAGACAGGTTTGCGAGGGAGCAGTACTTC,CASSTEDRFAREQYF
13,-,TRBJ1-1,-,TRBV9,TGTGCCAGCAGCGTAGCTGCAACAACTGAAGCTTTCTTT,CASSVAATTEAFF
16,TRBD2,TRBJ2-5,-,TRBV19,TGTGCCAGTAGGCCTAGCGGGGGGAGATCTAGGGAGACCCAGTACTTC,CASRPSGGRSRETQYF
16,-,TRBJ1-4,-,TRBV5-4,TGTGCCAGCAGCTACCGGGACCCAAACTTAAATGAAAAACTGTTTTTT,CASSYRDPNLNEKLFF
13,-,TRBJ1-2,-,TRBV6-5,TGTGCCAGCAGTGATCAGGGGCAAGTCATCCACACCTTC,CASSDQGQVIHTF
15,-,TRBJ2-7,-,TRBV14,TGTGCCAGCAGCCAAGATTCAGGGCAGTCCTACGAGCAGTACTTC,CASSQDSGQSYEQYF
16,-,TRBJ2-7,-,TRBV5-1,TGCGCCAGCAGCTCTATGGGGGGAAGTTCATCCTACGAGCAGTACTTC,CASSSMGGSSSYEQYF
18,TRBD1,TRBJ1-6,few,TRBV5-6,TGTGCCAGCAGCGCGTCGACAGGGGTTCTTCGCGGTGGTTCACCCCTCCACTTT,CASSASTGVLRGGSPLHF
14,TRBD1,TRBJ1-1,-,TRBV5-1,TGCGCCAGCGCCGGACAGGGATCGAACACTGAAGCTTTCTTT,CASAGQGSNTEAFF
16,-,TRBJ2-1,few,TRBV7-2,TGTGCCAGCAGCCGAGACGGAACCAGCTCCTACAATGAGCAGTTCTTC,CASSRDGTSSYNEQFF
12,-,TRBJ2-3,-,TRBV29-1,TGCAGCGTTGAAGAGGGGACAGATACGCAGTATTTT,CSVEEGTDTQYF
15,TRBD1,TRBJ2-2,-,TRBV9,TGTGCCAGCAGCGTAGATGGACAGGGGCCCGGGGAGCTGTTTTTT,CASSVDGQGPGELFF
14,-,TRBJ2-5,once,TRBV18,TGTGCCAGCTCACCAGGGATAGCAGGAGAGACCCAGTACTTC,CASSPGIAGETQYF
14,TRBD1,TRBJ2-3,-,TRBV25-1,TGTGCCAGCAGTGATACAGGGGCAGCAGATACGCAGTATTTT,CASSDTGAADTQYF
14,-,TRBJ1-6,-,TRBV27,TGTGCCAGCAGTTCCCTCGGACAGAATTCACCCCTCCACTTT,CASSSLGQNSPLHF